This T cell receptor beta chain was identified in a study of blood T cell repertoires in COVID-19. Method: immunoSEQ multiplex PCR; TCRdb's copy keeps in-frame clones and lacks some. The table has approximately 90,000 clones, about three quarters seen once; the top ten hold almost 50%. Germline lookup yields CDR1 KGHSH and CDR2 LQKENI. The V gene lost 0 bases and the J gene lost 5 bases, with 5 bases spanning the gap. The CDR3 is 13 amino acids. The sample holds a few counts of this clone. Sequencing used peripheral blood. This sequence was found in a human donor in a cohort sampled during active COVID-19. The chain links TRBV18 to TRBJ2-1; D not resolved. The CDR3 region is CASSPPADNEQFF. The CDR3 DNA reads TGTGCCAGCTCACCACCGGCCGACAATGAGCAGTTCTTC.